This TCR beta chain came from a study of blood T cell repertoires in COVID-19. Study context: Samples of COVID-19 (acute and convalescent) were obtained from the United States, Italy and Spain. The analysed material was cDNA or gDNA that came from T cells, B-cell-depleted T cells, or PBMCs.

There are 16 residues in the CDR3. Germline V lookup: CDR1 SGHVS, CDR2 FNYEAQ. V was trimmed by 1 base and J by 0 bases, leaving 10 bases between them. Per the study methods: By means of reference gene primer amplification, nucleated cell counts were estimated. Sequencing used immunoSEQ multiplex PCR; TCRdb keeps in-frame clones, though not all of them. That table supplies the V and J calls and clone size; D and trimming were determined from the DNA. The sample records around 240,000 clones, roughly 84% being singletons. This clone appeared a few times. The TCR sequence derives from a woman between 40 and 50 years old who had recovered from COVID-19. The specimen was peripheral blood. J is TRBJ1-3 and V is TRBV7-6; no clear D. CDR3 amino acids: CASSLVRGPSGNTIYF. The CDR3 bases are TGTGCCAGCAGCTTAGTTCGCGGCCCCTCTGGAAACACCATATATTTT.